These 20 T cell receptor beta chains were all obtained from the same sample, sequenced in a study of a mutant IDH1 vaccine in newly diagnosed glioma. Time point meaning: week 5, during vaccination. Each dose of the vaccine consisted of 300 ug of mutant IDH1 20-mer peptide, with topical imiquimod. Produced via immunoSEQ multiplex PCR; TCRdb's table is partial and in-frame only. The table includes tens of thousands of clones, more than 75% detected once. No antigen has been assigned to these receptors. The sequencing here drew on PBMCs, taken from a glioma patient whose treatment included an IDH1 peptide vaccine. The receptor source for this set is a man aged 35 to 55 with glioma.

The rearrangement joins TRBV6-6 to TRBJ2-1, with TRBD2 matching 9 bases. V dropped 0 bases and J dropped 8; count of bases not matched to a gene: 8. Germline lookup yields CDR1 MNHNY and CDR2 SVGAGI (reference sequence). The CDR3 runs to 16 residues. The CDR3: CASSYSGGGALDEQFF. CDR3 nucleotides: TGTGCCAGCAGTTACTCGGGCGGGGGGGCCTTGGATGAGCAGTTCTTC.

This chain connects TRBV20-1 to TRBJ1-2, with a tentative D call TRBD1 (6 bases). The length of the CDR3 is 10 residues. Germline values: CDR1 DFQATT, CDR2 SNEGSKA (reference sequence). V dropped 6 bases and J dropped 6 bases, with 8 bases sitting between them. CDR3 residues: CSAHRDGYTF. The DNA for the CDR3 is TGCAGTGCCCACAGGGATGGCTACACCTTC.

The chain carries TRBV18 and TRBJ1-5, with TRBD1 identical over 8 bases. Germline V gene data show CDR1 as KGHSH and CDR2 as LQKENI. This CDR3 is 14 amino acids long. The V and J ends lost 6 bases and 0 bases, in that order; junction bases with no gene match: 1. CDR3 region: CASSGQGSNQPQHF. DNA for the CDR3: TGTGCCAGCTCTGGACAGGGTAGCAATCAGCCCCAGCATTTT.

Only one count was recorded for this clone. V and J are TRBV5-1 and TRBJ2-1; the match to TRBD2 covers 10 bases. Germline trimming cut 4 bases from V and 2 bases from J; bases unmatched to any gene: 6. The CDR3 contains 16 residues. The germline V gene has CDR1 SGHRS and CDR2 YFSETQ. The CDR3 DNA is TGCGCCAGCAGCAAGACTAGCGGGTCAACCTACAATGAGCAGTTCTTC. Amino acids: CASSKTSGSTYNEQFF.

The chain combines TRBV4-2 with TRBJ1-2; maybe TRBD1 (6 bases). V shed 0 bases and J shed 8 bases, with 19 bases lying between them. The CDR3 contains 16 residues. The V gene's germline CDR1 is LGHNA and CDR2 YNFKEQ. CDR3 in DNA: TGTGCCAGCAGCCAAGATGGGCAGGGGCCATTCCGGGGCTACACCTTC. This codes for CASSQDGQGPFRGYTF.

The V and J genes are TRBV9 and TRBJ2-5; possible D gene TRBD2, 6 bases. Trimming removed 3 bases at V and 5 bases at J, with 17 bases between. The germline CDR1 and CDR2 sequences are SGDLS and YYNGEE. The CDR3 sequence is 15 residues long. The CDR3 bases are TGTGCCAGCAGCGCCCGCCGGGACTCACGGGAGACCCAGTACTTC. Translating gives CASSARRDSRETQYF.

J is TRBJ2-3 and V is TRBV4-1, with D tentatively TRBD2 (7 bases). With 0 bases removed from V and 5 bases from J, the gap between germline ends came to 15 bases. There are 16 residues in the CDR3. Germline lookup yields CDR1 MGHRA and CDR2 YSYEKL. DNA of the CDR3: TGCGCCAGCAGCCAAGAATCCGGGGGGCCCGGAGATACGCAGTATTTT. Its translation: CASSQESGGPGDTQYF.

Here the CDR3 reads CASSLYANQPQHF. The DNA of the CDR3 is TGTGCCAGCAGTTTATATGCTAATCAGCCCCAGCATTTT. The chain couples TRBV27 to TRBJ1-5; D ambiguous. Trimming took 1 base from V and 4 from J, leaving 5 bases between them. Germline values: CDR1 MNHEY, CDR2 SMNVEV (reference sequence). This CDR3 spans 13 amino acids.

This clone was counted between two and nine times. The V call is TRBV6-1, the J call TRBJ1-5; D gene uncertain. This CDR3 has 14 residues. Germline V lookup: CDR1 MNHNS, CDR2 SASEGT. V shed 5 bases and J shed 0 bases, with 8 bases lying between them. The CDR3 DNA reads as TGTGCCAGCAGTCGGGAATTTAGCAATCAGCCCCAGCATTTT. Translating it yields CASSREFSNQPQHF.

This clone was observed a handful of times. CDR3 nucleotide sequence: TGTGCCAGCAGTGCTACAGGGGATGGCACAGATACGCAGTATTTT. It codes for CASSATGDGTDTQYF. The chain is built from TRBV6-5 and TRBJ2-3, with 7 nucleotides matching TRBD1. The CDR3 is 15 residues long. V shed 5 bases, J shed 1 base, and the junction held 6 bases outside the gene matches. Germline V gene data show CDR1 as MNHEY and CDR2 as SVGAGI.

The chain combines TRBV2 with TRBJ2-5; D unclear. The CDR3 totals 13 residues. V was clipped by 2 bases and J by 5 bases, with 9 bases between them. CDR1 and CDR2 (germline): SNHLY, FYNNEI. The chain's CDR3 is CASSEHGLETQYF. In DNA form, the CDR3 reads TGTGCCAGCAGTGAACACGGGTTGGAGACCCAGTACTTC.

CDR3 residues: CASSGRQALTNTEAFF. In DNA form, the CDR3 reads TGTGCCAGCAGTGGACGGCAGGCCCTAACGAACACTGAAGCTTTCTTT. V usage is TRBV6-1 and J usage is TRBJ1-1; unclear D gene. With 4 bases removed from V and 1 base from J, the gap between germline ends came to 16 bases. Germline CDR1 MNHNS, CDR2 SASEGT. The CDR3 spans 16 residues.

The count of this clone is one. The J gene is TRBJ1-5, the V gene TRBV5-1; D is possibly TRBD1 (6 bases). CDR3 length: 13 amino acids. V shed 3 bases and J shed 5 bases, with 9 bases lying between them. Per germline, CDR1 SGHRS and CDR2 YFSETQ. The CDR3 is CASSYGGDQPQHF. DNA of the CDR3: TGCGCCAGCAGCTACGGGGGCGATCAGCCCCAGCATTTT.

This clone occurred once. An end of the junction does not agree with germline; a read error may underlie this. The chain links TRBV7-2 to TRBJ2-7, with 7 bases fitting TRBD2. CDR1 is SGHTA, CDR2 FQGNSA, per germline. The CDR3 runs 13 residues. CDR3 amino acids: CASSLGLAYEQYF. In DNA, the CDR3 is TGTGCCAGCAGTTTAGGACTAGCCTACGAGCAGTACTTC.

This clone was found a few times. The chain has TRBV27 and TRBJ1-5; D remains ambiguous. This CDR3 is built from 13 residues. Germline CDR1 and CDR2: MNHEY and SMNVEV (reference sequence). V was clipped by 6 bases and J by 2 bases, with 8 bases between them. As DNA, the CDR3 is TGTGCCAGCAGCGGTAGGGGCAATCAGCCCCAGCATTTT. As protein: CASSGRGNQPQHF.

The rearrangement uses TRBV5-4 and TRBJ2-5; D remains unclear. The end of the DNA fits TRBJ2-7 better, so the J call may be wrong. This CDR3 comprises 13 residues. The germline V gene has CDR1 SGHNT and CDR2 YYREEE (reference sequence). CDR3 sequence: CASSLDHSYEQYF. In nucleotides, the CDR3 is TGTGCCAGCAGCTTGGATCACAGTTACGAGCAGTACTTC.

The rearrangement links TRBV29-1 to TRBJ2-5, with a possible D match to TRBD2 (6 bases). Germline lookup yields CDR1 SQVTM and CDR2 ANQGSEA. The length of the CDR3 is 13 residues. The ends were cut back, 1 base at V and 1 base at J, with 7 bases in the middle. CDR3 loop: CSVEGGGQETQYF. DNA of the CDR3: TGCAGCGTTGAAGGGGGAGGCCAAGAGACCCAGTACTTC.

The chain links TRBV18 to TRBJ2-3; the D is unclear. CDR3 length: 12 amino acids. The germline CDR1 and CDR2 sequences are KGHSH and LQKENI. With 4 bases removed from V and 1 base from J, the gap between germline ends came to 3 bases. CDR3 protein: CASSRRTDTQYF. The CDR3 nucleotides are TGTGCCAGCTCACGTCGCACAGATACGCAGTATTTT.

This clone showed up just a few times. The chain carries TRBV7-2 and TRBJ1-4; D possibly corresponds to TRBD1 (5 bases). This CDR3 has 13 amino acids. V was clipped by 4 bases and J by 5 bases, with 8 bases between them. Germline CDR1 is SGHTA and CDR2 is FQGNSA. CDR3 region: CASSYGTNEKLFF. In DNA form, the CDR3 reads TGTGCCAGCAGCTATGGGACGAATGAAAAACTGTTTTTT.

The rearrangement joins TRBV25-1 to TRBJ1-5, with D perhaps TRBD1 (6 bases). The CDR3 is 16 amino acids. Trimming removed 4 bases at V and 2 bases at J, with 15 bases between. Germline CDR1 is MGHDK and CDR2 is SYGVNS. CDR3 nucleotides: TGTGCCAGCAGTGGGGGGCGTGGGGGGCGCAATCAGCCCCAGCATTTT. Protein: CASSGGRGGRNQPQHF.